The clone carrying this TCR beta chain came up many times. This CDR3 is 13 amino acids long. V gave up 5 bases and J gave up 2 bases, with 7 bases separating them. Germline loops: CDR1 MNHNS, CDR2 SASEGT. The data stem from a study of CD8 T cells in ankylosing spondylitis. TCRdb re-called the 5' RACE reads through MiXCR, storing one row per CDR3 protein. The sample carries around 180,000 distinct CDR3 sequences, 10% to 15% recorded once. This sequence was found in a female donor with ankylosing spondylitis or in good health (not recorded which). Sequences were obtained from blood, either unsorted or a sorted T cell fraction (not recorded which). The rearrangement uses TRBV6-1 and TRBJ1-3; D is perhaps TRBD1 (5 bases). The CDR3 bases are TGTGCCAGCAGTCGGGGGACTGGAAACACCATATATTTT. Protein sequence: CASSRGTGNTIYF.